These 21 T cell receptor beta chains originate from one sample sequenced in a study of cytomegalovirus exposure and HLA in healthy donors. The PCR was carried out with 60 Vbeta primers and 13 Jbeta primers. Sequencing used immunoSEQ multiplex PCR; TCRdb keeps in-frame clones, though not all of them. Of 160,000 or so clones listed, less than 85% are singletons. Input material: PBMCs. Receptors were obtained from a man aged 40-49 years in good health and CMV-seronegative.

In DNA, the CDR3 is TGCAGCGTTGTGGGTCTCCGGGACAGGGTCTACGAGCAGTACTTC. This codes for CSVVGLRDRVYEQYF. The chain is built from TRBV29-1 and TRBJ2-7, with TRBD1 matching 9 bases. From germline, CDR1 is SQVTM and CDR2 ANQGSEA. Germline trimming cut 4 bases from V and 3 bases from J; bases unmatched to any gene: 10. The length of the CDR3 is 15 residues.

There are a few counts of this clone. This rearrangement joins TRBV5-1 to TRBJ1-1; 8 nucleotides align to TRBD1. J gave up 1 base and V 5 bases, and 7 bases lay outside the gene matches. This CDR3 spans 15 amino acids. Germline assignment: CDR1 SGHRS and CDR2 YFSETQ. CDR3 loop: CASRPQGAGNTEAFF. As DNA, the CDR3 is TGCGCCAGCAGGCCTCAGGGGGCCGGGAACACTGAAGCTTTCTTT.

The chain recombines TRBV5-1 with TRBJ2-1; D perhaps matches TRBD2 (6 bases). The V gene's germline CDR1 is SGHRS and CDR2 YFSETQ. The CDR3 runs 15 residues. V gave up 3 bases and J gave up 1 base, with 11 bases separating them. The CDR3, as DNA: TGCGCCAGCAGCTGGGCCCTAGCGTCCTACAATGAGCAGTTCTTC. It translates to CASSWALASYNEQFF.

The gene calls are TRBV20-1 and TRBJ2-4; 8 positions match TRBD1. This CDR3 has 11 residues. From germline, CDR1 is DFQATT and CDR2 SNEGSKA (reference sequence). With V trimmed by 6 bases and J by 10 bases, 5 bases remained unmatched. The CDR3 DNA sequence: TGCAGTGCCCCACAGGGGGGAATTCAGTACTTC. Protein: CSAPQGGIQYF.

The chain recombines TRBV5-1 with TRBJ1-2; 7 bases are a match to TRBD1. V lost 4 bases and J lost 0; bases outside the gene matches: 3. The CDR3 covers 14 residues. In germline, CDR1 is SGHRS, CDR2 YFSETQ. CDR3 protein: CASSTGTANYGYTF. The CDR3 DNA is TGCGCCAGCAGCACCGGGACAGCTAACTATGGCTACACCTTC.

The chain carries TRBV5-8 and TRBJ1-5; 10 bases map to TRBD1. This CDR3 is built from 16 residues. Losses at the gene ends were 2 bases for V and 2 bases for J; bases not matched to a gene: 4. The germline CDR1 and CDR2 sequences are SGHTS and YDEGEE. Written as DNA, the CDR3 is TGTGCCAGCAGCTTTCCCGGGACAGGGGGCAATCAGCCCCAGCATTTT. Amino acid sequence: CASSFPGTGGNQPQHF.

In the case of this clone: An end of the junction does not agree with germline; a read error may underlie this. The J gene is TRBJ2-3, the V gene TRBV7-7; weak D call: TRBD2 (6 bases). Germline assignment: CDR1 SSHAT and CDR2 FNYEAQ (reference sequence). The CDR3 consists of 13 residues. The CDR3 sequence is CASSLVAEDTQYF. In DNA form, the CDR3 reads TGTGCTAGCAGCTTAGTAGCGGAAGATACGCAGTATTTT. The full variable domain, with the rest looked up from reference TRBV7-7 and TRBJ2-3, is GAGVSQSPRYKVTKRGQDVTLRCDPISSHATLYWYQQALGQGPEFLTYFNYEAQPDKSGLPSDRFSAERPEGSISTLTIQRTEQRDSAMYRCASSLVAEDTQYFGPGTRLTVL.

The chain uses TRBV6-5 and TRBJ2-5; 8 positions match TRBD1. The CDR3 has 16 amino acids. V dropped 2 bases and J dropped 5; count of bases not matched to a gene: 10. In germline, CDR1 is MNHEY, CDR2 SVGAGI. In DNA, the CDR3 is TGTGCCAGCAGTTACGACGCGCAGGGGGCCGGGGAGACCCAGTACTTC. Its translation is CASSYDAQGAGETQYF.

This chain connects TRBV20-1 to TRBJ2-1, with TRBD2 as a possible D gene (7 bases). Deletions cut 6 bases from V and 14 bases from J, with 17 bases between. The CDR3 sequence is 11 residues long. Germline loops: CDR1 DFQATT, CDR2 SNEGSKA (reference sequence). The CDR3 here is CSAPKGGAEFF. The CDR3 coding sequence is TGCAGTGCGCCAAAAGGGGGGGCGGAGTTCTTC.

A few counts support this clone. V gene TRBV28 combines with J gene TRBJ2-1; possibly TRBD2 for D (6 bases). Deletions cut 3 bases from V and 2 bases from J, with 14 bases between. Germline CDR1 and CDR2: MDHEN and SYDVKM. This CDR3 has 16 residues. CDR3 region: CASSFGGTSPYNEQFF. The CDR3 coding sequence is TGTGCCAGCAGTTTCGGTGGGACTTCACCCTACAATGAGCAGTTCTTC. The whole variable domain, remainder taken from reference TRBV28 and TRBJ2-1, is DVKVTQSSRYLVKRTGEKVFLECVQDMDHENMFWYRQDPGLGLRLIYFSYDVKMKEKGDIPEGYSVSREKKERFSLILESASTNQTSMYLCASSFGGTSPYNEQFFGPGTRLTVL.

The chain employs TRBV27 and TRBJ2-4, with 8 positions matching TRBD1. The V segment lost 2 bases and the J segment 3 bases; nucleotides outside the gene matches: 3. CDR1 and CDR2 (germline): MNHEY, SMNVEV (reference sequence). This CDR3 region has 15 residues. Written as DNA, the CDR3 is TGTGCCAGCAGTTTAGGACAGGGTGACAAAAACATTCAGTACTTC. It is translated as CASSLGQGDKNIQYF.

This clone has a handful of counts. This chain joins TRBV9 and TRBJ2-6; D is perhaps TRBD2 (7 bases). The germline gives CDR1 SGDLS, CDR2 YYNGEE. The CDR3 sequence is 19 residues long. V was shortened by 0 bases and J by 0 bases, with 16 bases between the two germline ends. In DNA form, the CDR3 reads TGTGCCAGCAGCGTAGAGGGTGGGGGGGCGGGCTCTGGGGCCAACGTCCTGACTTTC. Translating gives CASSVEGGGAGSGANVLTF.

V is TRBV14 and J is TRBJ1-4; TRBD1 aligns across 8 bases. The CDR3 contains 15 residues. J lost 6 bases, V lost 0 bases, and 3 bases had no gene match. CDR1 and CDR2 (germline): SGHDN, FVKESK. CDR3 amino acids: CASSQDYRGYEKLFF. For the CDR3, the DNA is TGTGCCAGCAGCCAAGATTACAGGGGGTATGAAAAACTGTTTTTT.

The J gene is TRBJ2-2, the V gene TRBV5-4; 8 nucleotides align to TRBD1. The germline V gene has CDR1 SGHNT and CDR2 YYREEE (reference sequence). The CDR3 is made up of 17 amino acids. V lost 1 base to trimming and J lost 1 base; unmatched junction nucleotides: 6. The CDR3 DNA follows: TGTGCCAGCAGCTTGTGGATGGGACAGGTGAACACCGGGGAGCTGTTTTTT. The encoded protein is CASSLWMGQVNTGELFF.

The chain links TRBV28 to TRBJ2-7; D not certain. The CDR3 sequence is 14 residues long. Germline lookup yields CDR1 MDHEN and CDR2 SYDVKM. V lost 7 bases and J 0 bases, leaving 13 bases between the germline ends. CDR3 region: CASIPGLSSYEQYF. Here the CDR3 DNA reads TGTGCCAGCATCCCGGGTCTTAGCTCCTACGAGCAGTACTTC.

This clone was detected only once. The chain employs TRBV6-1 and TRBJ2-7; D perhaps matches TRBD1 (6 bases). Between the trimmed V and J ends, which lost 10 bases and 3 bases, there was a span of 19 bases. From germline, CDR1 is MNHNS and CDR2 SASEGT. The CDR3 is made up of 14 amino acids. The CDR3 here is CATGRWGQDYEQYF. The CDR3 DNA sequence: TGTGCCACCGGCCGATGGGGACAAGACTACGAGCAGTACTTC.

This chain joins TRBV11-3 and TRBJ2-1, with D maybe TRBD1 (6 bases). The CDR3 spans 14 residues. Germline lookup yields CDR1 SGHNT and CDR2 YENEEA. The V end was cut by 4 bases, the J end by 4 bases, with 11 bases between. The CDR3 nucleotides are TGTGCCAGCAGCTCCGGGACAAAATACAATGAGCAGTTCTTC. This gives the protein CASSSGTKYNEQFF.

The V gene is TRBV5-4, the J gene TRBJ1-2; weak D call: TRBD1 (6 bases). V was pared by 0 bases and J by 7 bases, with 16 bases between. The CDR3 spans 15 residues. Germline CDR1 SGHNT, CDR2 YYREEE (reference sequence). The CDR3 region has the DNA TGTGCCAGCAGCTTGGATGAGGCGGGGGCGACTGGCTACACCTTC. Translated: CASSLDEAGATGYTF.

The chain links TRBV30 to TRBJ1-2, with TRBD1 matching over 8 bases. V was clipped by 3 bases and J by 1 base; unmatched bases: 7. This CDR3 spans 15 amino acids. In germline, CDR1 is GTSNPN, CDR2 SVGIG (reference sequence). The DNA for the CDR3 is TGTGCCTGGAGCCTGACAGGGGCGAATAACTATGGCTACACCTTC. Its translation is CAWSLTGANNYGYTF.

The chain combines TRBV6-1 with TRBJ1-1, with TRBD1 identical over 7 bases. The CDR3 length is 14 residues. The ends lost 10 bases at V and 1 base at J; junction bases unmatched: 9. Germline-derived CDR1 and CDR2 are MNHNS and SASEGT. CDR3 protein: CATKQGPRNTEAFF. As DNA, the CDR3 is TGTGCCACCAAACAGGGGCCGAGGAACACTGAAGCTTTCTTT.

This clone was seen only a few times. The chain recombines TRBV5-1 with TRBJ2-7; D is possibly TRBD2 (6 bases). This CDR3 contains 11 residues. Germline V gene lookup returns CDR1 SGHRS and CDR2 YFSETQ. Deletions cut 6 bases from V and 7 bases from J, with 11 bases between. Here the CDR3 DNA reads TGCGCCAGCACGGGGGTTCGGGAGCAGTACTTC. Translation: CASTGVREQYF.